A single sample is the source of the 5 T cell receptor beta chains below, sequenced in a study of cytomegalovirus exposure and HLA in healthy donors. This PCR relied on a set of 60 Vbeta primers and 13 Jbeta primers. TCRdb's table, derived via immunoSEQ multiplex PCR, lists solely in-frame clones and lacks some. The sample contains about 170,000 clones, roughly 78% of which appear only once. Sequenced material: PBMCs. These receptors all come from a man aged 35 to 55 in good health and CMV-seropositive.

The chain has TRBV7-3 and TRBJ2-7; TRBD2 is a possible D gene (6 bases). Looked up from germline, CDR1 is SGHTA and CDR2 is FQGTGA. Trimming cost V 1 base and J 0 bases, with 10 bases left between them. This CDR3 spans 15 amino acids. The CDR3 nucleotides read TGTGCCAGCAGCTTAATTGCGGGGAGCTCCTACGAGCAGTACTTC. This codes for CASSLIAGSSYEQYF.

The chain couples TRBV9 to TRBJ2-3; tentative D call: TRBD2 (7 bases). V lost 0 bases and J lost 2, with 16 bases in between. Germline V gives CDR1 SGDLS, CDR2 YYNGEE. This CDR3 has 17 amino acids. CDR3 in amino acids: CASSVARGGGATDTQYF. CDR3 bases: TGTGCCAGCAGCGTAGCTCGGGGAGGGGGGGCCACAGATACGCAGTATTTT.

This chain connects TRBV7-8 to TRBJ2-7; 7 bases line up with TRBD1. V shed 8 bases, J shed 1 base, and the junction held 11 bases outside the gene matches. This CDR3 region has 15 residues. CDR1 and CDR2 from the germline V gene are SGHVS and FQNEAQ. CDR3 nucleotide sequence: TGTGCCAGCGGCGACAGGGCATGGGGGTCCTACGAGCAGTACTTC. Its protein is CASGDRAWGSYEQYF.

J is TRBJ1-1 and V is TRBV6-5; D gene unclear. Trimming removed 0 bases from V and 0 bases from J, with 8 bases in between. The CDR3 runs to 15 residues. CDR1 is MNHEY, CDR2 SVGAGI, per germline. CDR3: CASSYSIALNTEAFF. CDR3 DNA sequence: TGTGCCAGCAGTTACTCGATAGCCCTGAACACTGAAGCTTTCTTT.

This clone was detected a few times. The chain is built from TRBV6-6 and TRBJ1-4; 7 bases map to TRBD1. The germline CDR1 and CDR2 sequences are MNHNY and SVGAGI (reference sequence). CDR3 length equals 16 residues. Trimming took 2 bases from V and 0 from J; bases not matched to a gene: 3. The CDR3, as DNA: TGTGCCAGCAGTTACGACAGGGCGGCAACTAATGAAAAACTGTTTTTT. Amino acid sequence: CASSYDRAATNEKLFF.